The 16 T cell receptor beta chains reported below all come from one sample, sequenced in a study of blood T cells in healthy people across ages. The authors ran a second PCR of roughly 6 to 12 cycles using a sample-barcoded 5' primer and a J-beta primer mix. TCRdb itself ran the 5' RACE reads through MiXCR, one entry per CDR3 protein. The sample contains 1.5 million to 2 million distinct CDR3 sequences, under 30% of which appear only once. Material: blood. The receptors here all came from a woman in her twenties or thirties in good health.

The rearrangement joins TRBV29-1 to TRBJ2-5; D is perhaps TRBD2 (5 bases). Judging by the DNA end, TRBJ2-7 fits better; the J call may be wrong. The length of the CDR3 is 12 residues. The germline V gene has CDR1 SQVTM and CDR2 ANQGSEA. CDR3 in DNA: TGCAGCGTTGAAGCAGGACTGGGCGAGCAGTACTTC. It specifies CSVEAGLGEQYF.

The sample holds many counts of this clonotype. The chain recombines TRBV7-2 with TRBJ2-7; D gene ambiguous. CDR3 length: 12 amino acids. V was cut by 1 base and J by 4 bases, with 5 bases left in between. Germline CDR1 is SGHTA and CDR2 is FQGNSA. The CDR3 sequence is CASSLVWYEQYF. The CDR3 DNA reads TGTGCCAGCAGCTTAGTTTGGTACGAGCAGTACTTC.

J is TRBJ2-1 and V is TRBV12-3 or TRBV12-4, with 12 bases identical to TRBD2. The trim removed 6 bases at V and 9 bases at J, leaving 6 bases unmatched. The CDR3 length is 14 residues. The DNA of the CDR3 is TGTGCCAGCAGCTCTAGCGGGAGGGCCGGTGAGCAGTTCTTC. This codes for CASSSSGRAGEQFF.

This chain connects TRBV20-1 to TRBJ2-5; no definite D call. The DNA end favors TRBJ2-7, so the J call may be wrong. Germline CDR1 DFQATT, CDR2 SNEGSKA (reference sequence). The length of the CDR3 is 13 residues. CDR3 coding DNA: TGCAGTGCTAGAGGTTTTACGGGTTACGAGCAGTACTTC. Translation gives CSARGFTGYEQYF.

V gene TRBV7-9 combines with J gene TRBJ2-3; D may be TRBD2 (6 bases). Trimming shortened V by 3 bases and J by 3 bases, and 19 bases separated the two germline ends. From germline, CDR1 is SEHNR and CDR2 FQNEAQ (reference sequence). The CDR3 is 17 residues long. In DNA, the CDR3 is TGTGCCAGCAGCTTCTCCGCGTCGGGAGTGAGGACAGATACGCAGTATTTT. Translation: CASSFSASGVRTDTQYF.

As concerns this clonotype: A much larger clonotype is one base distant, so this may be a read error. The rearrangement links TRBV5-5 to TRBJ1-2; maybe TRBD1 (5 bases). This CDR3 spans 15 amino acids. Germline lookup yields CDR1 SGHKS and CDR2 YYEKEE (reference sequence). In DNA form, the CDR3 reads TGTGTCAGCAGAATTCAGGGATTAGCTAACTATGGCTACACCTTC. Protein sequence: CVSRIQGLANYGYTF.

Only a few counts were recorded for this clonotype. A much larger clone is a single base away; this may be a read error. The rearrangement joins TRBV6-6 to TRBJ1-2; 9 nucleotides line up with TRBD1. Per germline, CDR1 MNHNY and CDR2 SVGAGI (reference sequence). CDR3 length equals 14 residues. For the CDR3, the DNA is TGTGCCTGCAGTTCCTCACAGGGGGCTGGTGGCTACACCTTC. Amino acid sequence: CACSSSQGAGGYTF.

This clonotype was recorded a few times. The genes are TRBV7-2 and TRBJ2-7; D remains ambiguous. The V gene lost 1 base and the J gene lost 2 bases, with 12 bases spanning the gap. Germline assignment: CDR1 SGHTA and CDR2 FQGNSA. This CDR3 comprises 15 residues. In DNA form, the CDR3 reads TGTGCCAGCAGCTTAGAGGCGGTCTCAACCTACGAGCAGTACTTC. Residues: CASSLEAVSTYEQYF. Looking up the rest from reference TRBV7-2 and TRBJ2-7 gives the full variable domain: GAGVSQSPSNKVTEKGKDVELRCDPISGHTALYWYRQSLGQGLEFLIYFQGNSAPDKSGLPSDRFSAERTGGSVSTLTIQRTQQEDSAVYLCASSLEAVSTYEQYFGPGTRLTVT.

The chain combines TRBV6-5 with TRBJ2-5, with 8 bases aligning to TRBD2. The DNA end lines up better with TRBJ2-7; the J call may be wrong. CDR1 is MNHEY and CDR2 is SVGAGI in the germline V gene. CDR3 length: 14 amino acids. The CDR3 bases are TGTGCCAGCAGTCCCTTAGCGGGGTCCACCGAGCAGTACTTC. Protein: CASSPLAGSTEQYF.

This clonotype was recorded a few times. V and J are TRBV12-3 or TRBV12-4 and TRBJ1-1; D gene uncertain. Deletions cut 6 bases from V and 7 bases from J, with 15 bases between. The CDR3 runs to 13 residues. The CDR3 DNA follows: TGTGCCAGCAGCCCTGGGTTTGGTCTTGAAGCTTTCTTT. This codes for CASSPGFGLEAFF.

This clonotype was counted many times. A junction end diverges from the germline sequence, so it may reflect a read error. The CDR3 sequence: CASSPGQGAGANVLTF. The CDR3 coding sequence is TGTGCCAGCAGTCCGGGACAGGGGGCTGGGGCCAACGTCCTGACTTTC. The chain joins TRBV5-1 to TRBJ2-6; 11 bases are shared with TRBD1. Germline V gives CDR1 SGHRS, CDR2 YFSETQ. The CDR3 covers 16 residues.

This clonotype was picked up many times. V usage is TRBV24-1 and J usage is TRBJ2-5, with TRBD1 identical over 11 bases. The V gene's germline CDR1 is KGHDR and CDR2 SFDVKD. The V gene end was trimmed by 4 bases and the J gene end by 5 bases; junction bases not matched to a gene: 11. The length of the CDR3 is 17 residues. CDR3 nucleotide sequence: TGTGCCACCAGTGACCACCGGGACAGGGGGGAGAAGGAGACCCAGTACTTC. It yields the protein CATSDHRDRGEKETQYF.

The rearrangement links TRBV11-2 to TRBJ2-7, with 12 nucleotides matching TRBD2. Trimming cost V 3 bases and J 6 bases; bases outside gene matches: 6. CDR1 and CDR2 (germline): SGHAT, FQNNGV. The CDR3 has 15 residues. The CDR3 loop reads CASSFRLAGASEQYF. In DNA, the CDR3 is TGTGCCAGCAGCTTTAGACTAGCGGGAGCGAGCGAGCAGTACTTC.

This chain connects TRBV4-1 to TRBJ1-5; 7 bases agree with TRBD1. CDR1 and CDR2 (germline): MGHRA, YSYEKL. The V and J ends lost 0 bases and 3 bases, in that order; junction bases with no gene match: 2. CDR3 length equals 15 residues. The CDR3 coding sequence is TGCGCCAGCAGCCAAGAACAGGGGTCCAATCAGCCCCAGCATTTT. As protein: CASSQEQGSNQPQHF.

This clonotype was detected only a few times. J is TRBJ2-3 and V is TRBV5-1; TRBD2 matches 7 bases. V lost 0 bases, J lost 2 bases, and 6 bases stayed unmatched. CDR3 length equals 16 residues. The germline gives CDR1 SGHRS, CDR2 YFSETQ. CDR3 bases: TGCGCCAGCAGCTTGGGGGGAGGGACTACCACAGATACGCAGTATTTT. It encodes CASSLGGGTTTDTQYF. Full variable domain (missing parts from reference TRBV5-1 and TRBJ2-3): KAGVTQTPRYLIKTRGQQVTLSCSPISGHRSVSWYQQTPGQGLQFLFEYFSETQRNKGNFPGRFSGRQFSNSRSEMNVSTLELGDSALYLCASSLGGGTTTDTQYFGPGTRLTVL.

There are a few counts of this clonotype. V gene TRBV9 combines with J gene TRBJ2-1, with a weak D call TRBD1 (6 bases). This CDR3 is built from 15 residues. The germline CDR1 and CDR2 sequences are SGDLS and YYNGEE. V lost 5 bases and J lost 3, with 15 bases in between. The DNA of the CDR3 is TGTGCCAGCAGTCCAGGGGCTTCAGTCTACAATGAGCAGTTCTTC. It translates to CASSPGASVYNEQFF.